This entry is about one T cell receptor (beta chain). The target antigen is unknown. This entry is derived from a study of beta chain features in type 1 diabetes. Looking at the study overall: The patients were much like the healthy donors in age, gender and cell yields. Study results and limitations: In all four CD4+ subsets, TCRB CDR3 length was significantly, moderately reduced in type 1 diabetes.

The isolated RNA, all of it, was reverse transcribed, so expressed TCRB transcripts were what got sequenced. Libraries were prepared by immunoSEQ multiplex PCR; TCRdb keeps only in-frame clonotypes and omits some of them. The table has approximately 50,000 clones, approximately 45% seen once; the top ten hold roughly 1.5%. Germline V CDR1 and CDR2: MNHNS, SASEGT. This CDR3 comprises 13 residues. The junction had 7 bases not matched to a gene; V was cut back by 7 bases and J by 5 bases. It was via CD45RO/CCR7/CD25/CD127/CD95/CD27 that CD4+ naive, central memory, regulatory and stem cell-like memory cells were sorted.

The sequencing input was Tregs from blood. The source of this sequence is a man aged 25 to 45 with type 1 diabetes. V is TRBV6-1 and J is TRBJ2-7; 8 bases agree with TRBD2. CDR3 DNA: TGTGCCAGCACTCGGGGGGGGGCCCACGAGCAGTACTTC. It codes for CASTRGGAHEQYF.